This T cell receptor (beta chain) was captured by sequencing in a study of cytomegalovirus exposure and HLA in healthy donors. General observations from the study: The study recorded some 160 TCR beta chains that were cytomegalovirus-associated. Sequencing depth across donors, presence/absence analyses assumed, was roughly uniform. Specific recognition of CMV antigens was confirmed in vitro for a few chains (all CMV-associated).

Details on this clone: Its antigen remains unknown.

The PCR made use of 60 Vbeta and 13 Jbeta primers. Method: immunoSEQ multiplex PCR; TCRdb's copy keeps in-frame clones and lacks some. The sample has some 140,000 clones; roughly two thirds are singletons. Sampled while nominally healthy, donors likely had unrecorded immune exposures. The receptor was derived from a woman aged 40-49 years in good health and CMV-seronegative. The sample comprised PBMCs.

CDR3 in amino acids: CASSIQQGRGYTF. DNA for the CDR3: TGTGCCAGTAGTATCCAACAGGGCCGCGGCTACACCTTC. The V gene is TRBV19, the J gene TRBJ1-2; maybe TRBD1 (6 bases). Germline loops: CDR1 LNHDA, CDR2 SQIVND (reference sequence). The CDR3 has 13 residues. Trimming left V 3 bases short and J 8 bases short, with 13 bases between.